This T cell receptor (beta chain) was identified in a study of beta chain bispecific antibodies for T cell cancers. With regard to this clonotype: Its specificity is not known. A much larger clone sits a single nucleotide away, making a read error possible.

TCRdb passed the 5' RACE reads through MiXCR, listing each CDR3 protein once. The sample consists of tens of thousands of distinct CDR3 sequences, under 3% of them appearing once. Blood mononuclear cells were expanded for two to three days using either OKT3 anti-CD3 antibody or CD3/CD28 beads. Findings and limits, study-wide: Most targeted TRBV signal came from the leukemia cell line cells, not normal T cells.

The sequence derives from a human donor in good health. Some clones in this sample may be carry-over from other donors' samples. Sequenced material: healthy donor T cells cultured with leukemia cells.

The CDR3: CASSTGGYYGYTF. Here the CDR3 DNA reads TGTGCCAGCAGTACAGGGGGCTACTATGGCTACACCTTC. The rearrangement uses TRBV5-6 and TRBJ1-2, with 9 bases fitting TRBD1. This CDR3 has 13 residues. Germline CDR1 is SGHDT and CDR2 is YYEEEE. The trim removed 5 bases at V and 3 bases at J, leaving 2 bases unmatched.